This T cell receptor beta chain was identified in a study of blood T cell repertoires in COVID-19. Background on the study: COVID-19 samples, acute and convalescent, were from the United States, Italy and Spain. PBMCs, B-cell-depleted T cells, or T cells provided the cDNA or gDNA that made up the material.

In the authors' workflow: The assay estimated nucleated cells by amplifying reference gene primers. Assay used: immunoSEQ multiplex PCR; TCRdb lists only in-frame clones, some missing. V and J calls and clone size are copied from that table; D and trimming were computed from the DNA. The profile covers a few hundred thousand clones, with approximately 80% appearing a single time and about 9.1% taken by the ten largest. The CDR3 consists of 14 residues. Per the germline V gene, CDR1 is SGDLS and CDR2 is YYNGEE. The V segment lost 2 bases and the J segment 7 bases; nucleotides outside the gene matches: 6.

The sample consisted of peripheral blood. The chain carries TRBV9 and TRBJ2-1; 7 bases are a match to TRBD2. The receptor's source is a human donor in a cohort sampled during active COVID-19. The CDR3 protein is CASSVASGRNEQFF. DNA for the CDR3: TGTGCCAGCAGCGTTGCTAGCGGTCGGAATGAGCAGTTCTTC.